These 5 T cell receptor beta chains originate from one sample sequenced in a study of T cell responses to AZD1222 COVID-19 vaccine (dated by TCRdb to 2020 to 2023). The library relied on the immunoSEQ multiplex PCR assay. TCRdb holds this immuneACCESS table with in-frame rearrangements only. Some clones are missing; in checked studies, unresolved V genes explain under half, and the rest has no known cause. The sample table shows over 120,000 clones, and 80% to 95% are seen once. Approximately 1.7% of the sample belongs to the ten largest clones. Taken with the paper, the label for time point translates to: baseline before first vaccination. The source material was peripheral blood, sampled on day 0 of AZD1222 vaccination. The receptor set was obtained from an adult in good health.

The rearrangement links TRBV7-9 to TRBJ1-1, with TRBD1 as a possible D gene (5 bases). Deletions cut 4 bases from V and 6 bases from J, with 9 bases between. CDR1 is SEHNR and CDR2 is FQNEAQ in the germline V gene (reference sequence). CDR3 length: 12 residues. This CDR3 is CASSYQGAEAFF. The DNA for the CDR3 is TGTGCCAGCAGCTACCAGGGCGCTGAAGCTTTCTTT.

This clone occurred a few times. V usage is TRBV28 and J usage is TRBJ2-5; 9 bases are a match to TRBD1. This CDR3 has 14 residues. Germline V gene sequence: CDR1 MDHEN, CDR2 SYDVKM. J gave up 4 bases and V 5 bases, and 5 bases lay outside the gene matches. This chain's CDR3 is CASSPGQGRETQYF. CDR3 coding DNA: TGTGCCAGCAGTCCCGGACAGGGGAGAGAGACCCAGTACTTC.

The chain recombines TRBV4-1 with TRBJ2-1; a weak D match, TRBD1 (5 bases). The CDR3 totals 17 residues. The germline CDR1 and CDR2 sequences are MGHRA and YSYEKL. V was shortened by 0 bases and J by 4 bases, with 16 bases between the two germline ends. The CDR3 reads CASSQEGASIRYNEQFF. The CDR3 DNA is TGCGCCAGCAGCCAAGAAGGGGCCTCGATACGTTACAATGAGCAGTTCTTC.

This chain connects TRBV28 to TRBJ2-7, with TRBD2 matching over 9 bases. CDR3 length: 19 amino acids. V shed 3 bases and J 0 bases; nucleotides not matched to a gene: 15. The germline V gene encodes CDR1 MDHEN and CDR2 SYDVKM. The CDR3 region has the DNA TGTGCCAGCAGTTTTACCTTAGAACCGACTAGCGGCTACTCCTACGAGCAGTACTTC. It codes for CASSFTLEPTSGYSYEQYF.

The rearrangement joins TRBV5-1 to TRBJ2-5; D remains unclear. Germline V gene data show CDR1 as SGHRS and CDR2 as YFSETQ. V lost 0 bases, J lost 4 bases, and 7 bases lay in between. The CDR3 contains 13 residues. The CDR3 region is CASSLDDPETQYF. CDR3 in DNA: TGCGCCAGCAGCTTGGACGATCCAGAGACCCAGTACTTC.